These 5 T cell receptor beta chains came from one sample sequenced in a study of shared clonotypes between healthy human individuals. Clones were sequenced by immunoSEQ multiplex PCR, and TCRdb holds only the in-frame ones, with some missing. Here the sample spans more than 400,000 clones, less than 96% being singletons. Sequencing used naive CD4+ T cells sorted from blood. The subset: CD45RA+ positively selected. The receptor source for this set is a woman aged 30 to 39 in good health.

J is TRBJ2-6 and V is TRBV28; the match to TRBD1 covers 7 bases. The CDR3 is made up of 17 amino acids. J gave up 0 bases and V 6 bases, and 8 bases lay outside the gene matches. CDR1 is MDHEN and CDR2 is SYDVKM in the germline V gene. In DNA, the CDR3 is TGTGCCAGCAGACGCCCAGGGGGTGTCTCTGGGGCCAACGTCCTGACTTTC. It is translated as CASRRPGGVSGANVLTF.

The J gene is TRBJ1-5, the V gene TRBV13; no reliable D call. This CDR3 comprises 15 residues. V was clipped by 0 bases and J by 7 bases, with 13 bases between them. CDR1 and CDR2 (germline): PRHDT, FYEKMQ (reference sequence). CDR3 residues: CASSLGWQPNQPQHF. CDR3 DNA sequence: TGTGCCAGCAGCTTAGGTTGGCAGCCAAACCAGCCCCAGCATTTT.

V is TRBV5-6 and J is TRBJ1-2; tentatively, D is TRBD1 (5 bases). Germline values: CDR1 SGHDT, CDR2 YYEEEE. V gave up 2 bases and J gave up 9 bases, with 14 bases separating them. This CDR3 has 13 residues. CDR3 nucleotide sequence: TGTGCCAGCAGCTTACTACAGGAGCGGCGCTACACCTTC. Its translation is CASSLLQERRYTF.

V gene TRBV9 combines with J gene TRBJ2-2, with no clear D. Germline lookup yields CDR1 SGDLS and CDR2 YYNGEE. V was trimmed by 6 bases and J by 0 bases, leaving 9 bases between them. This CDR3 is built from 14 residues. The CDR3, as DNA: TGTGCCAGCACTGGTGCAGCGAACACCGGGGAGCTGTTTTTT. Translation: CASTGAANTGELFF.

A word on this clone: Its ends do not fully match the called genes, so a read error is possible. This rearrangement joins TRBV5-1 to TRBJ2-2, with D tentatively TRBD2 (5 bases). The CDR3 spans 15 residues. Germline V CDR1 and CDR2: SGHRS, YFSETQ. The CDR3 bases are TGCGTCAGCACTAGACGATCAGGAGATACCGGGGAGCTGTTTTTT. Translation: CVSTRRSGDTGELFF.